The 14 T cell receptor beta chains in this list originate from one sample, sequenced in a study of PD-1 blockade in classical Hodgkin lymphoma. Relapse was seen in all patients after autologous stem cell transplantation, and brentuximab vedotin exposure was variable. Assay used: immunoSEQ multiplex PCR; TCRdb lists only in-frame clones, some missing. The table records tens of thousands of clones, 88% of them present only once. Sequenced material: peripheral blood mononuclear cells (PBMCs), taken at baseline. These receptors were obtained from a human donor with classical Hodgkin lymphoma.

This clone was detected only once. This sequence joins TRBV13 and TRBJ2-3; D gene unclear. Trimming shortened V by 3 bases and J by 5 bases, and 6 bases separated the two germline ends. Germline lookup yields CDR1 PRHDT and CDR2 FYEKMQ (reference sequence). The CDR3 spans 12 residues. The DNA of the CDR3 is TGTGCCAGCAGCTTTCATGGAGATACGCAGTATTTT. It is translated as CASSFHGDTQYF.

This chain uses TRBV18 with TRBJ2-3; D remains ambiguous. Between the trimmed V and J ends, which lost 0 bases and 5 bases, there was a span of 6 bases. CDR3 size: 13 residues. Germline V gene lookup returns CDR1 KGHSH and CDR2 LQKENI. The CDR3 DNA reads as TGTGCCAGCTCACCACCGAGCGAAGATACGCAGTATTTT. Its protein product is CASSPPSEDTQYF.

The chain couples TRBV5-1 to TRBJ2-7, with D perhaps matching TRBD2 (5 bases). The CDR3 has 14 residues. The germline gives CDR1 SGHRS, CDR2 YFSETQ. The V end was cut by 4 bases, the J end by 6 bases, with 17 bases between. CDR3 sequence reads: CASSPDYDRSEQYF. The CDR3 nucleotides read TGCGCCAGCAGCCCAGACTACGATCGATCCGAGCAGTACTTC.

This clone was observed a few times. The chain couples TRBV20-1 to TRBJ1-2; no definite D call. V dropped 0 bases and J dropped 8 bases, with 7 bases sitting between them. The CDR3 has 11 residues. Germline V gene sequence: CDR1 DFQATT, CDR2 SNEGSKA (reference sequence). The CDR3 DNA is TGCAGTGCTAGAGACCGCCGGGGCTACACCTTC. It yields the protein CSARDRRGYTF.

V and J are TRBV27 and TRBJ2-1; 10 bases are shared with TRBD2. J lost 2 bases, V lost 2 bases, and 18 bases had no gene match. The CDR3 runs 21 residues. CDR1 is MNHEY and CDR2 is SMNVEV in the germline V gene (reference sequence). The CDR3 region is CASSLTVAGGGGAGTYNEQFF. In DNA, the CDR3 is TGTGCCAGCAGTTTAACTGTAGCGGGGGGTGGTGGGGCTGGGACCTACAATGAGCAGTTCTTC.

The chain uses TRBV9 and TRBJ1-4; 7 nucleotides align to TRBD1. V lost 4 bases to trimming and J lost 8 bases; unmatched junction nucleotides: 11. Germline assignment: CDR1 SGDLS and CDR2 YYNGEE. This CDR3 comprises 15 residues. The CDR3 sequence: CASSPSTGLGEKLFF. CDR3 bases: TGTGCCAGCAGCCCCTCGACAGGGCTCGGGGAAAAACTGTTTTTT.

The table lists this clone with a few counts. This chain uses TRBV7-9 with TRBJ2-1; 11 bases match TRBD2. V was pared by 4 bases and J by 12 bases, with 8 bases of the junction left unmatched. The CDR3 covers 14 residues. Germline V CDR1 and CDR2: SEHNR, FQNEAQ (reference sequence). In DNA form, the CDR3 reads TGTGCCAGCAGCTCCGGGACTAGCGGTTGGATGCAGTTCTTC. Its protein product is CASSSGTSGWMQFF.

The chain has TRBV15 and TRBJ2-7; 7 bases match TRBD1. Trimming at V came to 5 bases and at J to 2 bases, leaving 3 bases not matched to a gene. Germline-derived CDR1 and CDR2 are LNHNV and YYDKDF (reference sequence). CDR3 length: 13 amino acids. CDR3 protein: CATSGQVTYEQYF. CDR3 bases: TGTGCCACCAGCGGACAGGTAACCTACGAGCAGTACTTC.

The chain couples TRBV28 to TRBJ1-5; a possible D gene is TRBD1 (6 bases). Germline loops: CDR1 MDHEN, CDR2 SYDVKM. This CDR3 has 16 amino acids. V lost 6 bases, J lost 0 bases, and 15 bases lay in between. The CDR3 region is CASRFLTGYSNQPQHF. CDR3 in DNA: TGTGCCAGCAGATTTTTGACAGGCTATAGCAATCAGCCCCAGCATTTT.

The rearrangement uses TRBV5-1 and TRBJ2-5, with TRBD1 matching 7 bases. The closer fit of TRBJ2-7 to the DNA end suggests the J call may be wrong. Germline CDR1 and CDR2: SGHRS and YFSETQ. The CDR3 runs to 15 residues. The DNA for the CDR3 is TGCGCCAGCACGCCCACGGGACAGAGTCCTGGCGAGCAGTACTTC. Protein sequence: CASTPTGQSPGEQYF.

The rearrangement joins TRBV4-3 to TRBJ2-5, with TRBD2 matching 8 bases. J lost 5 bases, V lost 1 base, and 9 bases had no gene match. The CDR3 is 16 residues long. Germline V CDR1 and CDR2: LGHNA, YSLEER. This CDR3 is CASSQGSSGGVETQYF. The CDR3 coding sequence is TGCGCCAGCAGCCAAGGATCGAGCGGGGGCGTGGAGACCCAGTACTTC.

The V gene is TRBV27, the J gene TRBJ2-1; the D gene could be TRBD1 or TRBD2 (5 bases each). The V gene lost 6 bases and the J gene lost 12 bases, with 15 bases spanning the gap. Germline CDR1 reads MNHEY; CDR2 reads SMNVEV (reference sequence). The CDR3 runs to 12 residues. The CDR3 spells CASRLGPEVQFF. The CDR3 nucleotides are TGTGCCAGCAGACTGGGACCCGAGGTGCAGTTCTTC.

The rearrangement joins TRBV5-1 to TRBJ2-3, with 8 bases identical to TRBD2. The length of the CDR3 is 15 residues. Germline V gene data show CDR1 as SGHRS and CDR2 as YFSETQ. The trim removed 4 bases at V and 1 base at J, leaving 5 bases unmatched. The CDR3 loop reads CASSPGLAGTDTQYF. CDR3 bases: TGCGCCAGCAGCCCCGGACTAGCCGGCACAGATACGCAGTATTTT. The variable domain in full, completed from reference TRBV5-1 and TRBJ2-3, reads KAGVTQTPRYLIKTRGQQVTLSCSPISGHRSVSWYQQTPGQGLQFLFEYFSETQRNKGNFPGRFSGRQFSNSRSEMNVSTLELGDSALYLCASSPGLAGTDTQYFGPGTRLTVL.

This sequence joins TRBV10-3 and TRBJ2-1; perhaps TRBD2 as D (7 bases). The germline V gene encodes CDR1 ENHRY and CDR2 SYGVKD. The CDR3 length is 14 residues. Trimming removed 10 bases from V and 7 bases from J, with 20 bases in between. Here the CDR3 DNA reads TGTGCCAAACGGGCGGCAGGGGAGGGGAATGAGCAGTTCTTC. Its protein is CAKRAAGEGNEQFF.